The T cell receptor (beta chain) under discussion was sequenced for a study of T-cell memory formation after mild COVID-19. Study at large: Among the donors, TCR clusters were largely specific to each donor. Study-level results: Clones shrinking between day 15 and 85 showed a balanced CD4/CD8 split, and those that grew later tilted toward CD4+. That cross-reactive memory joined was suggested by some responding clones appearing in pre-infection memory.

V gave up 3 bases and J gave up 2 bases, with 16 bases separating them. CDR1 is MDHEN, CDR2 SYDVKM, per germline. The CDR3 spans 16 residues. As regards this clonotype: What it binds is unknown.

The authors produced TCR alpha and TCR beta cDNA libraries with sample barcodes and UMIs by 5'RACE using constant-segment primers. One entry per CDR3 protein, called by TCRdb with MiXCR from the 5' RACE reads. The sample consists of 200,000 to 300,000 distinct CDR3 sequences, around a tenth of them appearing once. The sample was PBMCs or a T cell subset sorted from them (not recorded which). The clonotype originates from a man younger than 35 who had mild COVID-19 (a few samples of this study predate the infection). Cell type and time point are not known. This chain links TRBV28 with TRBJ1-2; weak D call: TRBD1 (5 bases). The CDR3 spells CASSLATAGPNYGYTF. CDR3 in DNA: TGTGCCAGCAGTTTGGCGACCGCAGGGCCCAACTATGGCTACACCTTC.